This entry features one TCR beta chain sequence. The sample originates from a study of blood T cell repertoires in COVID-19. The overall study: Donors in the United States, Italy and Spain gave samples during acute or convalescent COVID-19. PBMCs, B-cell-depleted T cells, or T cells were the source of the cDNA or gDNA that made up the material.

Repertoires were generated with immunoSEQ multiplex PCR, while TCRdb's copy carries only in-frame clones and drops some. Here the sample spans roughly 70,000 clones, approximately 90% being singletons. CDR3 length: 15 residues. V was pared by 5 bases and J by 10 bases, with 21 bases between. Germline V CDR1 and CDR2: SEHNR, FQNEAQ (reference sequence). The rearrangement links TRBV7-9 to TRBJ2-1, with D perhaps matching TRBD2 (7 bases). Sequencing was performed on peripheral blood. The source of this sequence is a human donor in a cohort sampled during active COVID-19. The CDR3 reads CASSPLPGGPREQFF. CDR3 sequence (DNA): TGTGCCAGCAGCCCCCTGCCGGGGGGCCCCAGAGAGCAGTTCTTC.